These 26 T cell receptor beta chains came from one sample sequenced in a study of blood T cell repertoires in COVID-19. TCRdb keeps only in-frame clones here, not all; method: immunoSEQ multiplex PCR. The table lists under 300,000 clones, over 75% of them singletons. Sequenced material: peripheral blood. The receptor set was obtained from a human donor in a cohort sampled during active COVID-19.

The chain combines TRBV7-2 with TRBJ1-2; no definite D call. CDR1 SGHTA and CDR2 FQGNSA come from the germline V gene. Trimming shortened V by 1 base and J by 8 bases, and 11 bases separated the two germline ends. There are 13 residues in the CDR3. The CDR3 here is CASSLGERRGYTF. CDR3 DNA sequence: TGTGCCAGCAGCTTAGGAGAACGGAGGGGCTACACCTTC.

This clone has more than one count but fewer than ten. The V call is TRBV21-1, the J call TRBJ1-4; TRBD1, the D gene given by the table, was not confirmed from the DNA. TRBV21-1 constitutes a pseudogene. The CDR3 is 15 residues long. CDR3 loop: CASSKGGQGDEKLFF. In DNA form, the CDR3 reads TGTGCCAGCAGCAAAGGTGGTCAGGGTGATGAAAAACTGTTTTTT.

The chain employs TRBV27 and TRBJ1-1; 10 positions agree with TRBD1. Germline V gives CDR1 MNHEY, CDR2 SMNVEV (reference sequence). The CDR3 totals 20 residues. J lost 4 bases, V lost 7 bases, and 24 bases had no gene match. The CDR3 DNA follows: TGTGCCAGCACTAAACCCCCGGGACAGGGGATTCGGTTGAAAGGCACTGAAGCTTTCTTT. The encoded protein is CASTKPPGQGIRLKGTEAFF.

This clone was counted a few times. The chain couples TRBV28 to TRBJ2-5, with D tentatively TRBD1 (6 bases). The V and J ends lost 1 base and 1 base respectively, with 10 bases between them. This CDR3 contains 15 residues. Germline V lookup: CDR1 MDHEN, CDR2 SYDVKM. DNA of the CDR3: TGTGCCAGCAGTTTATATTCGACAGGCCAAGAGACCCAGTACTTC. Amino acid sequence: CASSLYSTGQETQYF.

The gene calls are TRBV28 and TRBJ2-7, with TRBD1 matching 12 bases. V gave up 6 bases and J gave up 5 bases; unmatched junction bases: 8. This CDR3 contains 15 residues. Germline V gene data show CDR1 as MDHEN and CDR2 as SYDVKM. The CDR3 loop is CASRSPGQGANEQYF. The CDR3 DNA is TGTGCCAGCAGATCTCCGGGACAGGGGGCGAACGAGCAGTACTTC. The whole variable domain, remainder taken from reference TRBV28 and TRBJ2-7, is DVKVTQSSRYLVKRTGEKVFLECVQDMDHENMFWYRQDPGLGLRLIYFSYDVKMKEKGDIPEGYSVSREKKERFSLILESASTNQTSMYLCASRSPGQGANEQYFGPGTRLTVT.

The gene calls are TRBV7-9 and TRBJ2-7; D possibly corresponds to TRBD2 (5 bases). Trimming removed 5 bases from V and 4 bases from J, with 18 bases in between. Germline CDR1 reads SEHNR; CDR2 reads FQNEAQ (reference sequence). CDR3 size: 15 residues. CDR3 in DNA: TGTGCCAGCAGCCCCTCCGGGGTCGAACTTTACGAGCAGTACTTC. Translated: CASSPSGVELYEQYF.

The chain has TRBV9 and TRBJ2-3, with 8 bases lining up with TRBD2. Germline V lookup: CDR1 SGDLS, CDR2 YYNGEE. The V segment lost 3 bases and the J segment 3 bases; nucleotides outside the gene matches: 3. The CDR3 sequence is 14 residues long. As DNA, the CDR3 is TGTGCCAGCAGCGGTGCGGGAGGAACAGATACGCAGTATTTT. This translates into CASSGAGGTDTQYF.

The chain has TRBV12-3 or TRBV12-4 and TRBJ2-3, with no clear D. The CDR3 runs to 12 residues. V lost 4 bases and J lost 7, with 9 bases in between. The CDR3: CASSSDSNTQYF. DNA of the CDR3: TGTGCCAGCAGTTCAGACTCGAATACGCAGTATTTT.

The chain has TRBV30 and TRBJ1-5, with D perhaps matching TRBD1 (6 bases). Looked up from germline, CDR1 is GTSNPN and CDR2 is SVGIG (reference sequence). The CDR3 covers 13 residues. Trimming removed 5 bases at V and 2 bases at J, with 10 bases between. The chain's CDR3 is CAWAAGGNQPQHF. The CDR3 DNA is TGTGCCTGGGCGGCAGGGGGCAATCAGCCCCAGCATTTT.

The chain recombines TRBV7-2 with TRBJ2-2; no definite D call. V dropped 1 base and J dropped 0 bases, with 3 bases sitting between them. The CDR3 extends over 14 amino acids. Germline V gives CDR1 SGHTA, CDR2 FQGNSA. The CDR3: CASSLVANTGELFF. The CDR3 DNA is TGTGCCAGCAGCTTAGTAGCGAACACCGGGGAGCTGTTTTTT.

The chain couples TRBV11-2 to TRBJ2-7; 16 bases fit TRBD2. The CDR3 extends over 16 amino acids. V lost 5 bases and J lost 5; bases outside the gene matches: 6. The germline gives CDR1 SGHAT, CDR2 FQNNGV. The CDR3 coding sequence is TGTGCCAGCAGCGTGGGACTAGCGGGAGGGCACCACGAGCAGTACTTC. Protein product: CASSVGLAGGHHEQYF.

This clone has a single count. The CDR3 DNA follows: TGTGCCAGTAGCCTTTTGGGGGGGCAGGGCACTGAAGCTTTCTTT. This gives the protein CASSLLGGQGTEAFF. The chain uses TRBV19 and TRBJ1-1, with D perhaps TRBD1 (6 bases). Per germline, CDR1 LNHDA and CDR2 SQIVND (reference sequence). This CDR3 region has 15 residues. Trimming pared 6 bases from V and 4 bases from J, leaving 18 bases between.

The chain couples TRBV30 to TRBJ1-3; no reliable D call. There are 11 residues in the CDR3. Trimming removed 0 bases at V and 8 bases at J, with 5 bases between. In germline, CDR1 is GTSNPN, CDR2 SVGIG (reference sequence). The CDR3 loop is CAWSVADTIYF. The DNA of the CDR3 is TGTGCCTGGAGTGTAGCGGACACCATATATTTT.

This chain uses TRBV3-1 (or the pseudogene TRBV3-2) with TRBJ2-3; D is ambiguous. V was pared by 3 bases and J by 3 bases, with 7 bases between. The CDR3 covers 13 residues. Germline-derived CDR1 and CDR2 are LGHDT and YNNKEL (reference sequence). The CDR3 here is CASSQLRTDTQYF. CDR3 in DNA: TGTGCCAGCAGCCAGTTGAGGACAGATACGCAGTATTTT.

The genes are TRBV6-5 and TRBJ2-2; D unresolved. The CDR3 contains 11 residues. With 7 bases removed from V and 6 bases from J, the gap between germline ends came to 6 bases. Germline lookup yields CDR1 MNHEY and CDR2 SVGAGI. CDR3 DNA sequence: TGTGCCAGCAATAGCCCCGGGGAGCTGTTTTTT. Translating gives CASNSPGELFF.

This clone was detected only once. The chain links TRBV3-1 (or the pseudogene TRBV3-2) to TRBJ1-5; 7 nucleotides match TRBD1. V was pared by 2 bases and J by 9 bases, with 4 bases of the junction left unmatched. The CDR3 loop spans 13 amino acids. Germline loops: CDR1 LGHDT, CDR2 YNNKEL (reference sequence). DNA for the CDR3: TGTGCCAGCAGCCAACAGGGGGATTGGCCCCAGCATTTT. Translating gives CASSQQGDWPQHF.

The CDR3, as DNA: TGTGCCAGCAGCCAAGGGCGGGACAGTAATTCACCCCTCCACTTT. Translation: CASSQGRDSNSPLHF. The V and J genes are TRBV3-1 (or the pseudogene TRBV3-2) and TRBJ1-6; 7 nucleotides agree with TRBD1. Germline CDR1 and CDR2: LGHDT and YNNKEL (reference sequence). V dropped 1 base and J dropped 6; count of bases not matched to a gene: 3. The CDR3 totals 15 residues.

The chain employs TRBV7-2 and TRBJ2-1; the D gene is possibly TRBD1 (6 bases). The germline gives CDR1 SGHTA, CDR2 FQGNSA. CDR3 size: 15 residues. V lost 4 bases, J lost 1 base, and 11 bases lay in between. Written as DNA, the CDR3 is TGTGCCAGCAGCTCACAGGGCAGGTCCTACAATGAGCAGTTCTTC. It specifies CASSSQGRSYNEQFF.

The rearrangement links TRBV2 to TRBJ1-1, with D unclear. The CDR3 has 14 residues. CDR1 is SNHLY, CDR2 FYNNEI, per germline. Trimming took 7 bases from V and 0 from J, leaving 12 bases between them. This CDR3 reads CASKSSTMNTEAFF. Here the CDR3 DNA reads TGTGCCAGCAAATCTAGCACGATGAACACTGAAGCTTTCTTT.

The chain links TRBV7-6 to TRBJ2-1; no firm D call. CDR3 length equals 13 residues. V lost 0 bases and J 6 bases, leaving 6 bases between the germline ends. Germline CDR1 and CDR2: SGHVS and FNYEAQ. The CDR3 loop is CASSLAVGNEQFF. DNA for the CDR3: TGTGCCAGCAGCTTAGCGGTCGGCAATGAGCAGTTCTTC. The full variable domain, with the rest looked up from reference TRBV7-6 and TRBJ2-1, is GAGVSQSPRYKVTKRGQDVALRCDPISGHVSLYWYRQALGQGPEFLTYFNYEAQQDKSGLPNDRFSAERPEGSISTLTIQRTEQRDSAMYRCASSLAVGNEQFFGPGTRLTVL.

The chain links TRBV27 to TRBJ2-5, with TRBD2 matching over 8 bases. The CDR3 has 14 amino acids. The V segment lost 3 bases and the J segment 5 bases; nucleotides outside the gene matches: 5. From germline, CDR1 is MNHEY and CDR2 SMNVEV (reference sequence). CDR3 sequence (DNA): TGTGCCAGCAGTTTTGGGACTAGACGCGAGACCCAGTACTTC. Protein product: CASSFGTRRETQYF.

J is TRBJ2-3 and V is TRBV19; 11 positions match TRBD2. J lost 1 base, V lost 6 bases, and 3 bases had no gene match. Germline assignment: CDR1 LNHDA and CDR2 SQIVND (reference sequence). The CDR3 is 15 amino acids. The CDR3 protein is CASRGLAAGTDTQYF. The CDR3 nucleotides are TGTGCCAGTAGGGGACTAGCGGCAGGCACAGATACGCAGTATTTT.

V and J are TRBV28 and TRBJ2-1; 8 nucleotides agree with TRBD1. The V gene's germline CDR1 is MDHEN and CDR2 SYDVKM. CDR3 size: 18 residues. V trimming: 1 base; J trimming: 4 bases; junction bases outside the gene matches: 12. Here the CDR3 DNA reads TGTGCCAGCAGTTTATCCTCCCTCTCAGGACAGGGTTACAATGAGCAGTTCTTC. It specifies CASSLSSLSGQGYNEQFF. Based on the CDR3 plus reference TRBV28 and TRBJ2-1, the full variable domain is DVKVTQSSRYLVKRTGEKVFLECVQDMDHENMFWYRQDPGLGLRLIYFSYDVKMKEKGDIPEGYSVSREKKERFSLILESASTNQTSMYLCASSLSSLSGQGYNEQFFGPGTRLTVL.

V usage is TRBV11-3 and J usage is TRBJ2-2; maybe TRBD2 (5 bases). The CDR3 extends over 13 amino acids. CDR1 and CDR2 from the germline V gene are SGHNT and YENEEA. V was trimmed by 5 bases and J by 7 bases, leaving 11 bases between them. The DNA for the CDR3 is TGTGCCAGCAGCCGGGATTGGGGCGGGGAGCTGTTTTTT. Its protein product is CASSRDWGGELFF.

The chain recombines TRBV12-5 with TRBJ1-4; TRBD1 agrees at 9 bases. J gave up 7 bases and V 5 bases, and 8 bases lay outside the gene matches. CDR1 and CDR2 from the germline V gene are LGHNT and FRNRAP. The length of the CDR3 is 15 residues. CDR3 DNA: TGTGCTAGTGGTCAACAGGGGGCAGTAGGTGAAAAACTGTTTTTT. It codes for CASGQQGAVGEKLFF.

V and J are TRBV7-2 and TRBJ2-5; TRBD2 is a possible D gene (6 bases). The germline V gene has CDR1 SGHTA and CDR2 FQGNSA. The germline V and J ends were trimmed by 5 bases and 5 bases, with 9 bases remaining between them. CDR3 length: 12 residues. The CDR3 coding sequence is TGTGCCAGCAGCCGGAGGGTTGAGACCCAGTACTTC. This codes for CASSRRVETQYF.